This T cell receptor (beta chain) was identified during a study of blood T cell repertoires in COVID-19. Study overall: The United States, Italy and Spain supplied acute and convalescent COVID-19 samples.

In the authors' methods: Reference gene primer amplification in the assay estimated nucleated cell counts. This table comes from immunoSEQ multiplex PCR, and its TCRdb copy is limited to in-frame clones, with some not included. V and J calls and clone size are copied from that table; D and trimming were computed from the DNA. The table has 100,000 or so clones, approximately 80% seen once. The CDR3 has 19 residues. V trimming: 0 bases; J trimming: 6 bases; junction bases outside the gene matches: 9. Germline CDR1 reads LGHDT; CDR2 reads YNNKEL (reference sequence). This receptor was taken from a woman older than 75 with acute or convalescent COVID-19. The V call is TRBV3-1 (or the pseudogene TRBV3-2), the J call TRBJ2-3, with 16 positions matching TRBD2. The sequenced material came from peripheral blood. Here the CDR3 reads CASSQDPPGLAGGRDTQYF. CDR3 sequence (DNA): TGTGCCAGCAGCCAAGATCCACCGGGACTAGCGGGAGGGCGGGATACGCAGTATTTT.